This is a list of T cell receptor beta chains from one sample in a study of immune evolution from preneoplasia to lung adenocarcinoma. The protocol was immunoSEQ multiplex PCR, while the TCRdb copy is restricted to in-frame clones and leaves out a portion. The data hold roughly 7,300 clones, with roughly 74% observed a single time. Sequencing was carried out using FFPE atypical adenomatous hyperplasia tissue from the lung. All receptors derive from a donor at least 70 years old with lung adenocarcinoma. Some clones in this sample may be carry-over from other donors' samples. CDR3s include the opening cysteine and the closing phenylalanine or tryptophan. A D gene is named only where the DNA matches it firmly. Some rows have no size entry. The others give once, few or many, or a class for an expanded clone.

>-|TRBV10-1|TRBJ2-6|-
CASGDSGANVLTF
TGCGCCAGCGGGGACTCTGGGGCCAACGTCCTGACTTTC
>TRBD2|TRBV29-1|TRBJ2-7|few
CSVGEGHEQYF
TGCAGCGTTGGGGAGGGCCATGAGCAGTACTTC
>-|TRBV5-1|TRBJ2-7|-
CASSLDGSTYEQYF
TGCGCCAGCAGCTTGGATGGCTCGACCTACGAGCAGTACTTC
>-|TRBV12-5|TRBJ2-1|few
CASARSHNEQFF
TGTGCTAGTGCCCGGTCCCACAATGAGCAGTTCTTC
>-|TRBV4-1|TRBJ2-7|-
CASRLNRESEQYF
TGCGCCAGCAGACTCAACAGGGAGAGCGAGCAGTACTTC
>-|TRBV11-2|TRBJ1-1|-
CASRPPGDTEAFF
TGTGCCAGCAGGCCCCCAGGGGACACTGAAGCTTTCTTT
>TRBD2|TRBV2|TRBJ2-5|few
CASSVTSGGQETQYF
TGTGCCAGCAGCGTCACTAGCGGGGGACAAGAGACCCAGTACTTC
>TRBD1|TRBV28|TRBJ1-5|-
CASSLGGLGTGVSNQPQHF
TGTGCCAGCAGTTTAGGGGGGCTGGGGACAGGAGTTAGCAATCAGCCCCAGCATTTT
>TRBD1|TRBV30|TRBJ2-7|-
CAWIHTPGTGISYEQYF
TGTGCCTGGATACACACTCCGGGGACAGGGATCTCCTACGAGCAGTACTTC
>-|TRBV14|TRBJ1-2|-
CASSQGGVFFSYGYTF
TGTGCCAGCAGCCAAGGCGGGGTTTTTTTTTCCTATGGCTACACCTTC
>-|TRBV2|TRBJ2-5|-
CASSEGIGGEETQYF
TGTGCCAGCAGTGAAGGGATAGGTGGAGAAGAGACCCAGTACTTC
>-|TRBV18|TRBJ2-1|-
CASSFGRSNEQFF
TGTGCCAGCTCATTCGGACGGAGCAATGAGCAGTTCTTC
>TRBD2|TRBV4-1|TRBJ2-7|-
CASSQELAGGSYEQYF
TGCGCCAGCAGCCAAGAGTTAGCGGGGGGAAGCTACGAGCAGTACTTC
>-|TRBV4-1|TRBJ2-5|once
CASSQGSGARETQYF
TGCGCCAGCAGCCAAGGGTCGGGGGCTAGGGAGACCCAGTACTTC
>TRBD1|TRBV30|TRBJ1-5|medium-sized
CAWSKGTGGYSNQPQHF
TGTGCCTGGAGTAAGGGGACAGGGGGTTATAGCAATCAGCCCCAGCATTTT
>TRBD1|TRBV7-2|TRBJ1-2|-
CASSWGTGGDYGYTF
TGTGCCAGCAGCTGGGGGACAGGGGGCGACTATGGCTACACCTTC
>-|TRBV5-1|TRBJ1-2|-
CASSLTGQSNYGYTF
TGCGCCAGCAGTTTAACAGGCCAGTCTAACTATGGCTACACCTTC
>-|TRBV5-1|TRBJ2-1|-
CASSLNGARSPSYNEQFF
TGCGCCAGCAGCTTGAACGGTGCCCGGAGTCCTTCCTACAATGAGCAGTTCTTC
>-|TRBV19|TRBJ2-7|-
CASSTTGDPSYEQYF
TGTGCCAGTAGTACTACAGGCGACCCATCCTACGAGCAGTACTTC
>-|TRBV7-9|TRBJ1-1|few
CASSLVRNTEAFF
TGTGCCAGCAGCTTAGTCAGGAACACTGAAGCTTTCTTT
>-|TRBV28|TRBJ1-1|-
CASSFSDRTEAFF
TGTGCCAGCAGTTTTTCGGACCGGACTGAAGCTTTCTTT
>-|TRBV30|TRBJ1-5|-
CAWSAPGRWNNQPQHF
TGTGCCTGGAGTGCCCCCGGGCGGTGGAACAATCAGCCCCAGCATTTT
>-|TRBV30|TRBJ2-7|once
CAWSDGVYEQYF
TGTGCCTGGAGTGATGGAGTCTACGAGCAGTACTTC
>TRBD2|TRBV30|TRBJ2-5|-
CAWESLAGAGETQYF
TGTGCCTGGGAGTCACTAGCGGGAGCAGGTGAGACCCAGTACTTC
>-|TRBV10-3|TRBJ2-7|-
CAISEYSFDGDYEQYF
TGTGCCATCAGTGAGTATAGCTTCGACGGGGACTACGAGCAGTACTTC
>-|TRBV6-1|TRBJ1-5|-
CASSEPQYSNQPQHF
TGTGCCAGCAGTGAACCACAGTATAGCAATCAGCCCCAGCATTTT
>-|TRBV28|TRBJ2-1|-
CASSFLQGPNNEQFF
TGTGCCAGCAGTTTTTTACAGGGACCAAACAATGAGCAGTTCTTC
>TRBD2|TRBV5-4|TRBJ2-7|-
CASSRTSGVTYEQYF
TGTGCCAGCAGCCGGACTAGCGGGGTAACGTACGAGCAGTACTTC